These T cell receptor beta chains were read from a single sample in a study of T cell responses to AZD1222 COVID-19 vaccine. Assay: immunoSEQ multiplex PCR; the TCRdb copy retains only in-frame clones and omits some. The profile shows 99,000 or so clones, roughly 88% of them singletons. The sequencing here drew on peripheral blood, taken on day 0 of AZD1222 vaccination. These receptors were taken from an adult in good health. CDR3s include the opening cysteine and the closing phenylalanine or tryptophan. D genes are given only for firm matches. Rows give clone size only sometimes, using once, few, many, or a class for an expanded clone.

d_call,v_call,j_call,clone_size,cdr3_aa,cdr3_nt
TRBD1,TRBV7-9,TRBJ1-2,NA,CASSLKLRQGLGYTF,TGTGCCAGCAGCTTGAAATTGAGACAGGGGTTGGGCTACACCTTC
NA,TRBV19,TRBJ1-2,few,CASSPGQYGYTF,TGTGCCAGTAGCCCCGGACAATATGGCTACACCTTC
NA,TRBV10-2,TRBJ1-1,NA,CASKQGPQTEAFF,TGCGCCAGCAAGCAGGGCCCGCAGACTGAAGCTTTCTTT
TRBD1,TRBV7-2,TRBJ2-2,NA,CASSWGQGTTGELFF,TGTGCCAGCAGCTGGGGACAGGGGACCACCGGGGAGCTGTTTTTT
NA,TRBV28,TRBJ1-2,NA,CASSFHDGYTF,TGTGCCAGCAGTTTCCACGATGGCTACACCTTC
NA,TRBV19,TRBJ1-1,NA,CASSRRSNTEAFF,TGTGCCAGTAGTCGACGGTCGAACACTGAAGCTTTCTTT
NA,TRBV25-1,TRBJ1-3,NA,CASSYGNTIYF,TGTGCCAGCAGTTATGGAAACACCATATATTTT
TRBD2,TRBV7-6,TRBJ2-3,NA,CASSRSGRAEVTDTQYF,TGTGCCAGCAGCAGAAGCGGGAGGGCCGAAGTGACAGATACGCAGTATTTT
NA,TRBV20-1,TRBJ2-1,NA,CSLSKLGEQFF,TGCAGTCTATCCAAACTGGGCGAGCAGTTCTTC
TRBD2,TRBV5-1,TRBJ2-1,once,CASSDPGTSGGGNEQFF,TGCGCCAGCAGCGATCCCGGGACTAGCGGAGGGGGGAATGAGCAGTTCTTC
TRBD1,TRBV5-1,TRBJ1-2,NA,CASSSGQPFYGYTF,TGCGCCAGCAGCTCGGGACAGCCCTTCTATGGCTACACCTTC
NA,TRBV25-1,TRBJ1-6,NA,CASKVTGDSPLHF,TGTGCCAGCAAAGTAACAGGCGATTCACCCCTCCACTTT
NA,TRBV4-1,TRBJ1-2,NA,CASSQDGAAYGYTF,TGCGCCAGCAGCCAAGACGGAGCGGCGTATGGCTACACCTTC
TRBD1,TRBV28,TRBJ1-5,NA,CASSVNRGPYSNQPQHF,TGTGCCAGCAGCGTTAACAGGGGGCCTTATAGCAATCAGCCCCAGCATTTT